The 20 T cell receptor beta chains below all came from one sample that was sequenced in a study of control samples from healthy donors and cancer patients. Clones were sequenced by immunoSEQ multiplex PCR, and TCRdb holds only the in-frame ones, with some missing. The sample yields just over 150,000 clones, 85% to 95% seen once. Sequenced input: blood. The receptors stem from a woman aged 35 to 49 in good health.

This clone was recorded only once. In DNA, the CDR3 is TGTGCCAGCAGTGCGACAGGGTTTCAGCCCCAGCATTTT. Its translation is CASSATGFQPQHF. This sequence joins TRBV25-1 and TRBJ1-5; 7 bases are shared with TRBD1. The J segment lost 6 bases and the V segment lost 4 bases, leaving 3 bases of the junction unmatched. This CDR3 contains 13 residues. CDR1 MGHDK and CDR2 SYGVNS come from the germline V gene.

V is TRBV7-9 and J is TRBJ2-3, with a possible D match to TRBD1 (7 bases). With 5 bases removed from V and 7 bases from J, the gap between germline ends came to 16 bases. CDR1 is SEHNR, CDR2 FQNEAQ, per germline (reference sequence). This CDR3 has 14 residues. The CDR3 DNA reads as TGTGCCAGCAGCGGCGGGGTGACAGGGCATACGCAGTATTTT. The encoded protein is CASSGGVTGHTQYF.

For the CDR3, the DNA is TGTGCCAGTAGTATAGGGCAGGGCTCCTACGAGCAGTACTTC. It translates to CASSIGQGSYEQYF. The chain links TRBV19 to TRBJ2-7, with D perhaps matching TRBD1 (5 bases). The V gene lost 1 base and the J gene lost 0 bases, with 7 bases spanning the gap. The CDR3 consists of 14 residues. CDR1 and CDR2 from the germline V gene are LNHDA and SQIVND (reference sequence).

The CDR3 loop is CASRGRFSSGNTIYF. In DNA, the CDR3 is TGTGCCAGTAGGGGACGGTTCAGCTCTGGAAACACCATATATTTT. This chain uses TRBV19 with TRBJ1-3, with a tentative D call TRBD1 (5 bases). CDR3 size: 15 residues. Between the trimmed V and J ends, which lost 6 bases and 0 bases, there was a span of 12 bases. CDR1 is LNHDA and CDR2 is SQIVND in the germline V gene (reference sequence).

V gene TRBV7-2 combines with J gene TRBJ1-3, with D possibly being TRBD1 (6 bases). Germline V gene data show CDR1 as SGHTA and CDR2 as FQGNSA. This CDR3 spans 14 amino acids. Trimming left V 1 base short and J 4 bases short, with 8 bases between. CDR3 protein: CASSLEQGGNTIYF. CDR3 nucleotide sequence: TGTGCCAGCAGCTTAGAACAGGGAGGAAACACCATATATTTT.

The rearrangement joins TRBV12-3 or TRBV12-4 to TRBJ1-1; D gene unclear. Trimming pared 2 bases from V and 8 bases from J, leaving 12 bases between. This CDR3 spans 13 amino acids. CDR3 sequence: CASSLFGASEAFF. DNA of the CDR3: TGTGCCAGCAGTTTATTTGGCGCATCAGAAGCTTTCTTT.

The chain employs TRBV7-6 and TRBJ2-3; a weak D match, TRBD2 (5 bases). V gave up 2 bases and J gave up 1 base, with 10 bases separating them. The CDR3 consists of 15 residues. Germline V CDR1 and CDR2: SGHVS, FNYEAQ. The CDR3 coding sequence is TGTGCCAGCAGCTTAAACGGGGTAGGCACAGATACGCAGTATTTT. Translating it yields CASSLNGVGTDTQYF.

This clone was seen just once. V is TRBV6-5 and J is TRBJ1-3; D is unresolved. There are 10 residues in the CDR3. The V end was cut by 8 bases, the J end by 8 bases, with 7 bases between. In germline, CDR1 is MNHEY, CDR2 SVGAGI. The CDR3 spells CASGRDTIYF. CDR3 coding DNA: TGTGCCAGCGGGCGGGACACCATATATTTT.

V usage is TRBV3-1 (or the pseudogene TRBV3-2) and J usage is TRBJ1-1; 7 positions agree with TRBD1. J lost 1 base, V lost 4 bases, and 3 bases had no gene match. CDR3 length: 14 residues. Germline V gene sequence: CDR1 LGHDT, CDR2 YNNKEL (reference sequence). The CDR3 region has the DNA TGTGCCAGCAGCCCAGGGACAGAGAACACTGAAGCTTTCTTT. Its protein is CASSPGTENTEAFF.

The J gene is TRBJ1-5, the V gene TRBV5-5; D possibly corresponds to TRBD1 (5 bases). The germline CDR1 and CDR2 sequences are SGHKS and YYEKEE (reference sequence). CDR3 length: 15 amino acids. V was shortened by 4 bases and J by 0 bases, with 11 bases between the two germline ends. CDR3 loop: CASSGDRFSNQPQHF. The CDR3, as DNA: TGTGCCAGCAGCGGAGACAGATTTAGCAATCAGCCCCAGCATTTT.

The V gene is TRBV18, the J gene TRBJ1-1; 9 nucleotides line up with TRBD1. Unmatched junction bases numbered 4, after V lost 2 bases and J lost 3 bases. The CDR3 contains 15 residues. Germline V CDR1 and CDR2: KGHSH, LQKENI. The DNA of the CDR3 is TGTGCCAGCTCACCATCGGACAGGGGCCACACTGAAGCTTTCTTT. This sequence encodes CASSPSDRGHTEAFF.

The chain has TRBV4-1 and TRBJ2-2, with D hard to call. The CDR3 is made up of 14 amino acids. The V gene lost 1 base and the J gene lost 2 bases, with 5 bases spanning the gap. Germline V lookup: CDR1 MGHRA, CDR2 YSYEKL. CDR3 DNA: TGCGCCAGCAGCCAAGGCCCAAACACCGGGGAGCTGTTTTTT. This gives the protein CASSQGPNTGELFF.

V is TRBV6-5 and J is TRBJ1-1, with a weak D call TRBD1 (6 bases). The CDR3 is 13 amino acids. Germline assignment: CDR1 MNHEY and CDR2 SVGAGI. V lost 2 bases, J lost 5 bases, and 9 bases lay in between. CDR3 bases: TGTGCCAGCAGTTACACAGGGCTGACTGAAGCTTTCTTT. It codes for CASSYTGLTEAFF.

This clone was seen a single time. V is TRBV4-1 and J is TRBJ2-4, with unresolved D. V lost 2 bases and J 0 bases, leaving 11 bases between the germline ends. The germline V gene encodes CDR1 MGHRA and CDR2 YSYEKL. The CDR3 is 16 residues long. CDR3 DNA: TGCGCCAGCAGCCAACTGGGATCAACAGCCAAAAACATTCAGTACTTC. This translates into CASSQLGSTAKNIQYF.

In DNA, the CDR3 is TGTGCCAGTAGTATAAAGAGGGAAGCCTCCTACGAGCAGTACTTC. Residues: CASSIKREASYEQYF. This chain joins TRBV19 and TRBJ2-7, with D perhaps matching TRBD2 (5 bases). This CDR3 region has 15 residues. Per germline, CDR1 LNHDA and CDR2 SQIVND (reference sequence). Between the trimmed V and J ends, which lost 2 bases and 0 bases, there was a span of 11 bases.

The DNA of the CDR3 is TGTGCCGCCTCTAGCCCAAGGAGGCAGGAGAATGAAAAACTGTTTTTT. Amino acids: CAASSPRRQENEKLFF. The V call is TRBV19, the J call TRBJ1-4, with D hard to call. CDR3 length: 16 amino acids. The V end was cut by 11 bases, the J end by 5 bases, with 24 bases between. Looked up from germline, CDR1 is LNHDA and CDR2 is SQIVND (reference sequence).

CDR3 nucleotide sequence: TGTGCCAGCAGTTCAAATCTGGGATTTATGGTGTCGGGGCAGTTCTTC. This sequence encodes CASSSNLGFMVSGQFF. The chain carries TRBV11-2 and TRBJ2-1; D not certain. The CDR3 is 16 residues long. Trimming took 6 bases from V and 12 from J, leaving 27 bases between them. CDR1 and CDR2 from the germline V gene are SGHAT and FQNNGV. The variable domain in full, with the rest retrieved from reference TRBV11-2 and TRBJ2-1, is EAGVAQSPRYKIIEKRQSVAFWCNPISGHATLYWYQQILGQGPKLLIQFQNNGVVDDSQLPKDRFSAERLKGVDSTLKIQPAKLEDSAVYLCASSSNLGFMVSGQFFGPGTRLTVL.

V usage is TRBV20-1 and J usage is TRBJ2-3; D remains ambiguous. The CDR3 is 15 residues long. Germline CDR1 and CDR2: DFQATT and SNEGSKA (reference sequence). Trimming pared 3 bases from V and 7 bases from J, leaving 20 bases between. For the CDR3, the DNA is TGCAGTGCTAGTACGATGCGAGAGCCGATGAATACGCAGTATTTT. It yields the protein CSASTMREPMNTQYF.

The genes are TRBV6-2 or TRBV6-3 and TRBJ1-2, with a tentative D call TRBD1 (5 bases). The germline gives CDR1 MNHEY, CDR2 SVGEGT. The CDR3 is made up of 14 amino acids. The ends were cut back, 6 bases at V and 1 base at J, with 12 bases in the middle. The CDR3 sequence: CASSRDAVNYGYTF. The CDR3 DNA sequence: TGTGCCAGCAGCCGGGACGCGGTTAACTATGGCTACACCTTC.

This clone was detected once. The J gene is TRBJ2-1, the V gene TRBV9; TRBD1 aligns across 10 bases. J was trimmed by 14 bases and V by 4 bases; bases with no gene match: 9. There are 13 residues in the CDR3. Germline CDR1 SGDLS, CDR2 YYNGEE. The DNA for the CDR3 is TGTGCCAGCAGCCCTCGACCGGACAGGGGGAAGTTCTTC. This codes for CASSPRPDRGKFF.